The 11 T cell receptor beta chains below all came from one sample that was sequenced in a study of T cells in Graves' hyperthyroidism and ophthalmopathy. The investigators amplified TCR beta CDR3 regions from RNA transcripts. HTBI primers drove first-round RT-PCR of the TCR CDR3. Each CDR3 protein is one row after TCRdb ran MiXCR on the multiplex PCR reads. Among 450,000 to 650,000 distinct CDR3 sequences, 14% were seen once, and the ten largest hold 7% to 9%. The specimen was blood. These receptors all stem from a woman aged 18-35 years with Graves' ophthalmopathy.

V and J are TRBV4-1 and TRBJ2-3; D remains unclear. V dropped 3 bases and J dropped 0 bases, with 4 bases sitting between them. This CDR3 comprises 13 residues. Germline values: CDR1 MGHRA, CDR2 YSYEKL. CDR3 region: CASSHYSTDTQYF. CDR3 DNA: TGCGCCAGCAGCCATTACAGCACAGATACGCAGTATTTT.

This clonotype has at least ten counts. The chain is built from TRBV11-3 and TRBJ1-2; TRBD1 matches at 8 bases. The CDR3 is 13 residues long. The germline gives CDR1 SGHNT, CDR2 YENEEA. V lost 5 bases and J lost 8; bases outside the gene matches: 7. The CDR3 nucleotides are TGTGCCAGCAGCCTAATACAGGGGGGAGGCTACACCTTC. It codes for CASSLIQGGGYTF. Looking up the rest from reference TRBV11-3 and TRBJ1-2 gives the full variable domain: EAGVVQSPRYKIIEKKQPVAFWCNPISGHNTLYWYLQNLGQGPELLIRYENEEAVDDSQLPKDRFSAERLKGVDSTLKIQPAELGDSAVYLCASSLIQGGGYTFGSGTRLTVV.

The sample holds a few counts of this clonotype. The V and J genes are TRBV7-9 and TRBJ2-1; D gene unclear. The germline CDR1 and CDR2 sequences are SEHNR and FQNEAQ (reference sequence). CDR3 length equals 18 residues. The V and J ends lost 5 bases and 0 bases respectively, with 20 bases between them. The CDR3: CASSPLFGGSGSYNEQFF. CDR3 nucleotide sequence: TGTGCCAGCAGCCCATTATTTGGCGGATCGGGCTCCTACAATGAGCAGTTCTTC.

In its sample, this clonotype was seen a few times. CDR3 nucleotides: TGCGCCAGCAGCCCAGCCACAGGGACCCTTTCCTACACCTTC. This sequence encodes CASSPATGTLSYTF. This chain links TRBV4-3 with TRBJ1-2; D perhaps matches TRBD1 (6 bases). The V gene lost 4 bases and the J gene lost 10 bases, with 19 bases spanning the gap. Germline-derived CDR1 and CDR2 are LGHNA and YSLEER. The CDR3 contains 14 residues.

CDR3 amino acids: CASSLAAGGPWADTQYF. The CDR3 DNA sequence: TGCGCCAGCAGCTTGGCTGCGGGAGGGCCGTGGGCAGATACGCAGTATTTT. The V call is TRBV5-1, the J call TRBJ2-3, with 9 bases lining up with TRBD2. The CDR3 is made up of 17 amino acids. Germline V gene sequence: CDR1 SGHRS, CDR2 YFSETQ. Trimming took 0 bases from V and 4 from J; bases not matched to a gene: 9.

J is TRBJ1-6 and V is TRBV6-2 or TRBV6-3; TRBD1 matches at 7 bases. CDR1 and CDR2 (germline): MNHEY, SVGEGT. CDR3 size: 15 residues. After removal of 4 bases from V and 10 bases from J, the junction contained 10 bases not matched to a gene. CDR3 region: CASSSIRDSGSPLHF. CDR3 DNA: TGTGCCAGCAGTTCGATCCGGGACAGTGGCTCACCCCTCCACTTT.

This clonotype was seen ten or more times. For the CDR3, the DNA is TGTGCCAGCAGTTACTCCCGCAGTAGCGGGAGTGACTACGAGCAGTACTTC. It translates to CASSYSRSSGSDYEQYF. V and J are TRBV6-2 or TRBV6-3 and TRBJ2-7, with TRBD2 identical over 9 bases. After removal of 0 bases from V and 3 bases from J, the junction contained 9 bases not matched to a gene. Germline CDR1 reads MNHEY; CDR2 reads SVGEGT. The CDR3 runs 17 residues.

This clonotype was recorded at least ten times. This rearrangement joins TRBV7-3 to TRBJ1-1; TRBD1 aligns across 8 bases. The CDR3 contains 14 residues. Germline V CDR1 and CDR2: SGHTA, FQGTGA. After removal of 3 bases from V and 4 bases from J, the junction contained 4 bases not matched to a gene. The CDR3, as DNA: TGTGCCAGCAGCTTGACAGGGGAAGGCACTGAAGCTTTCTTT. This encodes CASSLTGEGTEAFF.

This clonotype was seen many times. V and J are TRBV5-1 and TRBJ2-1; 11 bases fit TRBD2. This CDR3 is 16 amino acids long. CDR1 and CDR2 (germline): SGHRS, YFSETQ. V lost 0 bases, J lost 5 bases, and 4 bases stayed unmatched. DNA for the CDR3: TGCGCCAGCAGCTTGGAACTAGCGGGAGAAAACAATGAGCAGTTCTTC. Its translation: CASSLELAGENNEQFF.

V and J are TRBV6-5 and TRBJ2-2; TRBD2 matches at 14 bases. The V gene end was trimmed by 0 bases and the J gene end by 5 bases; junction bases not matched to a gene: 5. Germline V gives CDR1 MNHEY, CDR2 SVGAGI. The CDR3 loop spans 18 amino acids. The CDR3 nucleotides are TGTGCCAGCAGTTACTCCGGGACTAGCGGGAGCGGTACCGGGGAGCTGTTTTTT. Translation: CASSYSGTSGSGTGELFF.

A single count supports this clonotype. CDR3 in amino acids: CASSHRDSEKLFF. The CDR3 coding sequence is TGTGCCAGCAGTCACCGGGACAGCGAAAAACTGTTTTTT. The chain combines TRBV27 with TRBJ1-4, with TRBD1 matching 7 bases. Germline V gives CDR1 MNHEY, CDR2 SMNVEV (reference sequence). The ends lost 5 bases at V and 8 bases at J; junction bases unmatched: 5. This CDR3 region has 13 residues. The variable domain in full, completed from reference TRBV27 and TRBJ1-4, reads EAQVTQNPRYLITVTGKKLTVTCSQNMNHEYMSWYRQDPGLGLRQIYYSMNVEVTDKGDVPEGYKVSRKEKRNFPLILESPSPNQTSLYFCASSHRDSEKLFFGSGTQLSVL.